This is a list of T cell receptor beta chains from one sample in a study of OX40 agonist ivuxolimab in advanced cancers. Profiled with immunoSEQ multiplex PCR; TCRdb holds only in-frame clones, not every one. Of some 64,000 clones in the sample, 87% were seen once. The sequenced sample was CD4+ or CD8+ T cells sorted from blood, obtained in a trial of the OX40 agonist ivuxolimab. These receptors were obtained from an adult with an advanced solid tumor such as melanoma, head and neck, liver or kidney cancer. CDR3s include the opening cysteine and the closing phenylalanine or tryptophan. D genes are given only for firm matches. Where a row states a size, it is once, few, many or the class of an expanded clone; other rows omit it.

d_call | j_call | clone_size | v_call | cdr3_nt | cdr3_aa
TRBD1 | TRBJ2-7 | NA | TRBV7-9 | TGTGCCAGCAGCAACAGGGGCTTCCCCTACGAGCAGTACTTC | CASSNRGFPYEQYF
NA | TRBJ2-3 | NA | TRBV7-9 | TGTGCCAGCAGCTTAGGGGGTGGAGCAGATACGCAGTATTTT | CASSLGGGADTQYF
NA | TRBJ2-7 | NA | TRBV11-2 | TGTGCCAGCAGCTTAGTCCAGGCCTACGAGCAGTACTTC | CASSLVQAYEQYF
NA | TRBJ2-2 | NA | TRBV30 | TGTGCCTGGAGTGCGGGGAGCGGCCGGGCCGGGGAGCTGTTTTTT | CAWSAGSGRAGELFF
NA | TRBJ2-3 | NA | TRBV11-2 | TGTGCCAGCAGAAACACAGATACGCAGTATTTT | CASRNTDTQYF
NA | TRBJ1-4 | NA | TRBV4-2 | TGTGCCAGCAGCGGACCGGGCGCCGGCGAAAAACTGTTTTTT | CASSGPGAGEKLFF
NA | TRBJ2-1 | NA | TRBV18 | TGTGCCAGCTCACCTACGGGCGATGAGCAGTTCTTC | CASSPTGDEQFF
NA | TRBJ2-6 | NA | TRBV15 | TGTGCCACCACCCCGGGACAATGGGGCTCTGGGGCCAACGTCCTGACTTTC | CATTPGQWGSGANVLTF
NA | TRBJ2-7 | NA | TRBV2 | TGTGCCAGCAGTGAAGCAGGGCCCGGGGTGTACGAGCAGTACTTC | CASSEAGPGVYEQYF
NA | TRBJ2-5 | NA | TRBV4-2 | TGTGCCAGCAGCCAAATTGCTAGACAGCAAGAGACCCAGTACTTC | CASSQIARQQETQYF
NA | TRBJ1-4 | NA | TRBV28 | TGTGCCAGCAGAAAACGGACCTCAAGGGATGAAAAACTGTTTTTT | CASRKRTSRDEKLFF
NA | TRBJ1-5 | NA | TRBV7-9 | TGTGCCAGCAGCAGGGGCAACAATCAGCCCCAGCATTTT | CASSRGNNQPQHF
TRBD1 | TRBJ1-1 | few | TRBV19 | TGTGCCAGTAGCTTTACTGCCGGGACAGGGGACACTGAAGCTTTCTTT | CASSFTAGTGDTEAFF
NA | TRBJ2-2 | NA | TRBV18 | TGTGCCAGCTCACCCGGGACTCCGGAGCTGTTTTTT | CASSPGTPELFF
NA | TRBJ2-1 | NA | TRBV18 | TGTGCCAGCTCACCCAAAAGCTTGCACAATGAGCAGTTCTTC | CASSPKSLHNEQFF
TRBD2 | TRBJ2-1 | NA | TRBV15 | TGTGCCACCGGCGGGAGATACAATGAGCAGTTCTTC | CATGGRYNEQFF
TRBD2 | TRBJ2-3 | NA | TRBV6-1 | TGTGCCAGCAGTGGACTAGCGGGACGCACAGATACGCAGTATTTT | CASSGLAGRTDTQYF